The rows below give T cell receptor beta chains drawn from one sample of a study of cytomegalovirus exposure and HLA in healthy donors. Using immunoSEQ multiplex PCR, the repertoire was profiled, and TCRdb retains in-frame clones only, with some absent. Seen here are roughly 180,000 clones, 75% to 85% observed once, and the top ten hold 2% to 2.5%. The sequenced sample consisted of PBMCs. The receptors were gathered from a woman aged 25 to 39 in good health and CMV-seropositive. CDR3s include the opening cysteine and the closing phenylalanine or tryptophan. Fields, in order: J gene, D gene, V gene, clone size, CDR3 DNA, CDR3 protein. D genes are given only for firm matches. Size values are once, few and many counts, or a class for expanded clones, and some rows have none.

J gene: TRBJ2-7
D gene: TRBD1
V gene: TRBV6-5
clone size: once
CDR3 DNA: TGTGCCAGCAGTTACTGGAGACAGGGGGTCGAGCAGTACTTC
CDR3 protein: CASSYWRQGVEQYF

J gene: TRBJ2-1
D gene: TRBD2
V gene: TRBV7-8
clone size: .
CDR3 DNA: TGTGCCAGCAGCTTACAAAACCCCGGGACTAGCATTTCCGATGAGCAGTTCTTC
CDR3 protein: CASSLQNPGTSISDEQFF

J gene: TRBJ2-7
D gene: .
V gene: TRBV7-9
clone size: .
CDR3 DNA: TGTGCCAGCAGCCAACACACGGGAGCTAGCTCCTACGAGCAGTACTTC
CDR3 protein: CASSQHTGASSYEQYF

J gene: TRBJ1-5
D gene: .
V gene: TRBV6-1
clone size: .
CDR3 DNA: TGTGCCAGCAGTGTAGGGGGTTTAGAGCCCCAGCATTTT
CDR3 protein: CASSVGGLEPQHF

J gene: TRBJ2-1
D gene: .
V gene: TRBV7-2
clone size: .
CDR3 DNA: TGTGCCAGCAGCTTAGATTACTACAATGAGCAGTTCTTC
CDR3 protein: CASSLDYYNEQFF

J gene: TRBJ2-7
D gene: .
V gene: TRBV11-2
clone size: .
CDR3 DNA: TGTGCCAGCAGCTCCCACCGGGACAAGACCTACGAGCAGTACTTC
CDR3 protein: CASSSHRDKTYEQYF

J gene: TRBJ1-5
D gene: .
V gene: TRBV19
clone size: .
CDR3 DNA: TGTGCCAGTAGTATAGATGGCAGGGGATCACTTCAGCCCCAGCATTTT
CDR3 protein: CASSIDGRGSLQPQHF

J gene: TRBJ2-5
D gene: TRBD2
V gene: TRBV9
clone size: once
CDR3 DNA: TGTGCCAGCAGCGTGGGCGGGCTAGCGGGGGTTAAGGAGACCCAGTACTTC
CDR3 protein: CASSVGGLAGVKETQYF

J gene: TRBJ2-5
D gene: .
V gene: TRBV7-2
clone size: .
CDR3 DNA: TGTGCCAGCAGCGCGAGCCGACTCAGGGGAGAGGCCCAGTACTTC
CDR3 protein: CASSASRLRGEAQYF

J gene: TRBJ2-6
D gene: .
V gene: TRBV5-6
clone size: .
CDR3 DNA: TGTGCCAGCAGCTACAAACCTCATGGCTCTGGGGCCAACGTCCTGACTTTC
CDR3 protein: CASSYKPHGSGANVLTF

J gene: TRBJ2-5
D gene: TRBD2
V gene: TRBV7-9
clone size: .
CDR3 DNA: TGTGCCAGCAGCTTAGGGGGAGCGGGGGAGACCCAGTACTTC
CDR3 protein: CASSLGGAGETQYF

J gene: TRBJ2-2
D gene: TRBD2
V gene: TRBV27
clone size: .
CDR3 DNA: TGTGCCAGCAGTCATAGGGAGGGACCGAACACCGGGGAGCTGTTTTTT
CDR3 protein: CASSHREGPNTGELFF

J gene: TRBJ2-7
D gene: .
V gene: TRBV27
clone size: .
CDR3 DNA: TGTGCCAGCAGCCTGAGTCAGGTCAACGAGCAGTACTTC
CDR3 protein: CASSLSQVNEQYF

J gene: TRBJ2-7
D gene: TRBD1
V gene: TRBV30
clone size: few
CDR3 DNA: TGTGCCTGGTTAGAAGGGGGCGAAGTCGAGCAGTACTTC
CDR3 protein: CAWLEGGEVEQYF

J gene: TRBJ2-5
D gene: .
V gene: TRBV7-8
clone size: .
CDR3 DNA: TGTGCCAGCAGCTTAGTCGTAGGGGGAGGGCAAGAGACCCAGTACTTC
CDR3 protein: CASSLVVGGGQETQYF

J gene: TRBJ1-5
D gene: TRBD1
V gene: TRBV19
clone size: .
CDR3 DNA: TGTGCCAGTAGGTCCGGGACAGGGGGCCATCAGCCCCAGCATTTT
CDR3 protein: CASRSGTGGHQPQHF

J gene: TRBJ2-7
D gene: TRBD1
V gene: TRBV5-4
clone size: .
CDR3 DNA: TGTGCCACGTCGAAGGGACAGGGTTACGAGCAGTACTTC
CDR3 protein: CATSKGQGYEQYF

J gene: TRBJ2-2
D gene: TRBD2
V gene: TRBV30
clone size: few
CDR3 DNA: TGTGCCTGGATTCAGAGGGAGGGCCTATCATCCGGGGAGCTGTTTTTT
CDR3 protein: CAWIQREGLSSGELFF

J gene: TRBJ1-6
D gene: TRBD1
V gene: TRBV28
clone size: .
CDR3 DNA: TGTGCCAGCAGTTTCCCCCAGGGGGCAATGAATTCACCCCTCCACTTT
CDR3 protein: CASSFPQGAMNSPLHF

J gene: TRBJ1-2
D gene: TRBD1
V gene: TRBV4-3
clone size: .
CDR3 DNA: TGCGCCAGCAGCCAAGATGGGGTCCCGGGACAGGGCCTGATTTATGGCTACACCTTC
CDR3 protein: CASSQDGVPGQGLIYGYTF

J gene: TRBJ2-5
D gene: .
V gene: TRBV2
clone size: .
CDR3 DNA: TGTGCCAGCAGTGGGACTACCAAAGAGACCCAGTACTTC
CDR3 protein: CASSGTTKETQYF

J gene: TRBJ2-5
D gene: TRBD2
V gene: TRBV5-1
clone size: .
CDR3 DNA: TGCGCCAGCAGCGCCTTACCGGGGAGCGGGGAAGAGACCCAGTACTTC
CDR3 protein: CASSALPGSGEETQYF

J gene: TRBJ1-1
D gene: .
V gene: TRBV18
clone size: .
CDR3 DNA: TGTGCCAGCTCACCGGCCGCTCTCCCGCCCTTTGAAGCTTTCTTT
CDR3 protein: CASSPAALPPFEAFF

J gene: TRBJ2-1
D gene: .
V gene: TRBV9
clone size: .
CDR3 DNA: TGTGCCAGCAGCGCCCGGACAGCTAACAATGAGCAGTTCTTC
CDR3 protein: CASSARTANNEQFF

J gene: TRBJ2-2
D gene: TRBD2
V gene: TRBV7-9
clone size: .
CDR3 DNA: TGTGCCAGCAGGGCACGACTAGCGGGGGGTCACAATAACACCGGGGAGCTGTTTTTT
CDR3 protein: CASRARLAGGHNNTGELFF

J gene: TRBJ2-1
D gene: .
V gene: TRBV13
clone size: .
CDR3 DNA: TGTGCCAGCAGCCAAGGAGGGTACAATGAGCAGTTCTTC
CDR3 protein: CASSQGGYNEQFF

J gene: TRBJ2-7
D gene: TRBD1
V gene: TRBV5-1
clone size: .
CDR3 DNA: TGCGCCAGTAAGAAATATACAGGGGAGACCTACGAGCAGTACTTC
CDR3 protein: CASKKYTGETYEQYF

J gene: TRBJ2-5
D gene: .
V gene: TRBV6-5
clone size: .
CDR3 DNA: TGTGCCAGCAGTTACGCGTTCGGGGGGCGGCAAGAGACCCAGTACTTC
CDR3 protein: CASSYAFGGRQETQYF

J gene: TRBJ2-3
D gene: .
V gene: TRBV4-3
clone size: .
CDR3 DNA: TGCGCCAGCAGCCGAGAGAAGAGGCCCTCAGATACGCAGTATTTT
CDR3 protein: CASSREKRPSDTQYF

J gene: TRBJ2-1
D gene: TRBD1
V gene: TRBV5-1
clone size: few
CDR3 DNA: TGCGCCAGCAGCCCCTCGGGACAGTACAATGAGCAGTTCTTC
CDR3 protein: CASSPSGQYNEQFF

J gene: TRBJ2-4
D gene: .
V gene: TRBV6-5
clone size: few
CDR3 DNA: TGTGCCAGCGGGATCCAGGGGAACAAAAACATTCAGTACTTC
CDR3 protein: CASGIQGNKNIQYF

J gene: TRBJ2-2
D gene: TRBD1
V gene: TRBV7-2
clone size: .
CDR3 DNA: TGTGCCAGCAGCACCGACAGGGTGGCCGGGGAGCTGTTTTTT
CDR3 protein: CASSTDRVAGELFF

J gene: TRBJ2-3
D gene: .
V gene: TRBV7-8
clone size: .
CDR3 DNA: TGTGCCAGCAGCTTAGATGTAGCAGATACGCAGTATTTT
CDR3 protein: CASSLDVADTQYF